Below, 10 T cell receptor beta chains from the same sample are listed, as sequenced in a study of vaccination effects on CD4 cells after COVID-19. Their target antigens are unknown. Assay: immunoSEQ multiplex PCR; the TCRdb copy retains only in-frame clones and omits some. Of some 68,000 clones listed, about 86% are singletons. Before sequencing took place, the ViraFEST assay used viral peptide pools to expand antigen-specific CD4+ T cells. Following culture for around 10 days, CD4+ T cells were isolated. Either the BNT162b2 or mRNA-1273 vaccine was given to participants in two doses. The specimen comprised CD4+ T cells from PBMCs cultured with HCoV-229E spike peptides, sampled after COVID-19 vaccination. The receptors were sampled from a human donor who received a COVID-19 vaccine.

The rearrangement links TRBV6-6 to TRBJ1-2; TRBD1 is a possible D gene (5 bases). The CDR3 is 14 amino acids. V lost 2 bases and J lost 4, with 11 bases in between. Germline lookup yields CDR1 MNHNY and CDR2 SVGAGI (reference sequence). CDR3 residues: CASSYGGLTYGYTF. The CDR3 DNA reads TGTGCCAGCAGTTACGGGGGACTGACCTATGGCTACACCTTC.

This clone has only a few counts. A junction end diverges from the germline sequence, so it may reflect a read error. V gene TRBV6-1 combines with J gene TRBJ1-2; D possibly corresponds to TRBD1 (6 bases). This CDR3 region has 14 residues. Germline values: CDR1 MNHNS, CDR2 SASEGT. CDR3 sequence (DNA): TGTGCCAGCAGGGAAGGGGGAGTTGGTAATGGCTACACCTTC. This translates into CASREGGVGNGYTF.

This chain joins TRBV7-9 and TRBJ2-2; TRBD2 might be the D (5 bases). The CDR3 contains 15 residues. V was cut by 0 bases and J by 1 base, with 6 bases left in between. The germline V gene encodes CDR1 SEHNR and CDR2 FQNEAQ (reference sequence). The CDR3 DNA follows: TGTGCCAGCAGCTTAGCGGGAGTGAACACCGGGGAGCTGTTTTTT. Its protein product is CASSLAGVNTGELFF.

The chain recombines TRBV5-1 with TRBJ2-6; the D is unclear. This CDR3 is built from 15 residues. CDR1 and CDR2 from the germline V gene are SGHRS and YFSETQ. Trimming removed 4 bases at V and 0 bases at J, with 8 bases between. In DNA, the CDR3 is TGCGCCAGCAGCCCGACAACCTCTGGGGCCAACGTCCTGACTTTC. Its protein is CASSPTTSGANVLTF.

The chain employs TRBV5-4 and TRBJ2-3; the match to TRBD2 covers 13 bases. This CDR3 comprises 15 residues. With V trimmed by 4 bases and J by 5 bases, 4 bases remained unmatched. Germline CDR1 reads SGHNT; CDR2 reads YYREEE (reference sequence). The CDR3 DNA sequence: TGTGCCAGCAGCGAAGGACTAGCGGGGGTAGATACGCAGTATTTT. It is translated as CASSEGLAGVDTQYF.

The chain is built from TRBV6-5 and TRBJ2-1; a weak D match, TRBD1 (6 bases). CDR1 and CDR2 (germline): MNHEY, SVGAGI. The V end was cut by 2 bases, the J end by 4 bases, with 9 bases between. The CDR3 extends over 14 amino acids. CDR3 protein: CASSYRDRYNEQFF. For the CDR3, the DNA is TGTGCCAGCAGTTACCGTGACAGGTACAATGAGCAGTTCTTC.

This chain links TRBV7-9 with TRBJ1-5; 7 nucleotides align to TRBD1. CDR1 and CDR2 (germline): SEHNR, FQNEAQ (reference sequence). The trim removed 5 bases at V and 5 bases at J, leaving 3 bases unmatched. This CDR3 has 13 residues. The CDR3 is CASSITGDQPQHF. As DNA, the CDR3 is TGTGCCAGCAGCATCACAGGGGATCAGCCCCAGCATTTT.

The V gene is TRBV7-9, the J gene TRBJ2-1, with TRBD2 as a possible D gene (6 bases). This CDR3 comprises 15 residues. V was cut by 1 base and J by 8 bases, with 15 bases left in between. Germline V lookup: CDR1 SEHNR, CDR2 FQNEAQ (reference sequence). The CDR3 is CASSLVPSGTYEQFF. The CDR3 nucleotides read TGTGCCAGCAGCTTAGTCCCTTCGGGGACTTATGAGCAGTTCTTC. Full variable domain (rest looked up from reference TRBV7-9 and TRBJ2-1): DTGVSQNPRHKITKRGQNVTFRCDPISEHNRLYWYRQTLGQGPEFLTYFQNEAQLEKSRLLSDRFSAERPKGSFSTLEIQRTEQGDSAMYLCASSLVPSGTYEQFFGPGTRLTVL.

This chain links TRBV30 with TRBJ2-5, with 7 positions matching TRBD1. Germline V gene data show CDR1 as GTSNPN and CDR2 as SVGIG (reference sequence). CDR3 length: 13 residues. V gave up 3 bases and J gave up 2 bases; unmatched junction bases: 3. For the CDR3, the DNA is TGTGCCTGGAGCGGACAGGTACAAGAGACCCAGTACTTC. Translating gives CAWSGQVQETQYF. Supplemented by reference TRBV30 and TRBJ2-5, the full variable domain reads SQTIHQWPATLVQPVGSPLSLECTVEGTSNPNLYWYRQAAGRGLQLLFYSVGIGQISSEVPQNLSASRPQDRQFILSSKKLLLSDSGFYLCAWSGQVQETQYFGPGTRLLVL.

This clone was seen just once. Here the CDR3 reads CASSHPGSLGNEQFF. DNA for the CDR3: TGCGCCAGCAGCCACCCCGGGAGCCTGGGCAATGAGCAGTTCTTC. The chain employs TRBV4-1 and TRBJ2-1; tentatively, D is TRBD2 (6 bases). In germline, CDR1 is MGHRA, CDR2 YSYEKL. The V and J ends lost 3 bases and 6 bases respectively, with 15 bases between them. This CDR3 spans 15 amino acids.